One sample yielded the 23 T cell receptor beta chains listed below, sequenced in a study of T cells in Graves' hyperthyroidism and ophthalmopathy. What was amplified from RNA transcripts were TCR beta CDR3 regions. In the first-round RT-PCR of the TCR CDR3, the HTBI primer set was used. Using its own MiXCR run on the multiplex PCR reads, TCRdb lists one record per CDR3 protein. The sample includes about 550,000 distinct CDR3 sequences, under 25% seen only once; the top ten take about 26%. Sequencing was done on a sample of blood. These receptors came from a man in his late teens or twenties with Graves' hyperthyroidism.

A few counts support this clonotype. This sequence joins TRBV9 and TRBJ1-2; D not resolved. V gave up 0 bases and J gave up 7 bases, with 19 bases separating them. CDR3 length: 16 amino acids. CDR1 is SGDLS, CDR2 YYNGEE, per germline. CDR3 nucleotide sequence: TGTGCCAGCAGCGTAGATTTGGTCCCCCCGTTGGCTGGCTACACCTTC. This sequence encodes CASSVDLVPPLAGYTF. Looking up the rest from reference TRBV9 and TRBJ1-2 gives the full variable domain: DSGVTQTPKHLITATGQRVTLRCSPRSGDLSVYWYQQSLDQGLQFLIQYYNGEERAKGNILERFSAQQFPDLHSELNLSSLELGDSALYFCASSVDLVPPLAGYTFGSGTRLTVV.

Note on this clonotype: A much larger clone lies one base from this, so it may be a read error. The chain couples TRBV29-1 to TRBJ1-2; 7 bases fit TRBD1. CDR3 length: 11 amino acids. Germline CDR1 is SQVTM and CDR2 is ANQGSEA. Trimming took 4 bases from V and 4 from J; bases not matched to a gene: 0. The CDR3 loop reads CSVAGGYGYTF. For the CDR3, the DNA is TGCAGCGTTGCAGGGGGCTATGGCTACACCTTC.

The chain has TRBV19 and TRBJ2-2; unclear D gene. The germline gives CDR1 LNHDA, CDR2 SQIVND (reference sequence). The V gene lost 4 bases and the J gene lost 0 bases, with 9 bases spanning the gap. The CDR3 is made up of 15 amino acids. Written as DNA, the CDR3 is TGTGCCAGTAGTAGGGGTCCGGCGAACACCGGGGAGCTGTTTTTT. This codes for CASSRGPANTGELFF.

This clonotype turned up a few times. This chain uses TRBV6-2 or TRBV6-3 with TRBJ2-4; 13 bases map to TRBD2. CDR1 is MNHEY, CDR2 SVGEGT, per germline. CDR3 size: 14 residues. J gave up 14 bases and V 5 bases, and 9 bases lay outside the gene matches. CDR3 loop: CASSVGTSGVVKYF. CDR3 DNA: TGTGCCAGCAGTGTCGGGACTAGCGGGGTCGTTAAGTACTTC.

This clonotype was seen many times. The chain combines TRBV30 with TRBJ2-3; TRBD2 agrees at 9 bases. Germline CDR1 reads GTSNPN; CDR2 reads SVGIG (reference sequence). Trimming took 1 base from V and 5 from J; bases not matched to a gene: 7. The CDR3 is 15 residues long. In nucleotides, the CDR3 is TGTGCCTGGAGTGAGCTAGCGGGAATCGGAGATACGCAGTATTTT. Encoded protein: CAWSELAGIGDTQYF.

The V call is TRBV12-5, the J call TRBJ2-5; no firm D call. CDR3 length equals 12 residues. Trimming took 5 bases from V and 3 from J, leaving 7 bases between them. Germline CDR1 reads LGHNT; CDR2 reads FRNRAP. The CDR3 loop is CASGTTEETQYF. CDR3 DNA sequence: TGTGCTAGTGGTACCACGGAAGAGACCCAGTACTTC.

The CDR3 spells CASSEVAGDSYEQYF. CDR3 DNA: TGTGCCAGCAGTGAAGTGGCAGGGGACTCCTACGAGCAGTACTTC. The V and J genes are TRBV6-1 and TRBJ2-7; weak D call: TRBD1 (6 bases). Looked up from germline, CDR1 is MNHNS and CDR2 is SASEGT. V lost 1 base, J lost 0 bases, and 10 bases lay in between. The CDR3 runs 15 residues.

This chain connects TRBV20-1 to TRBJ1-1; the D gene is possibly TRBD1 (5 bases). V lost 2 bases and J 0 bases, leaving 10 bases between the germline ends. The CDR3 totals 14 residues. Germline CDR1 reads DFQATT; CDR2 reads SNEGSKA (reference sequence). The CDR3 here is CSARRGAVNTEAFF. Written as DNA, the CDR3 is TGCAGTGCTAGACGCGGGGCGGTGAACACTGAAGCTTTCTTT.

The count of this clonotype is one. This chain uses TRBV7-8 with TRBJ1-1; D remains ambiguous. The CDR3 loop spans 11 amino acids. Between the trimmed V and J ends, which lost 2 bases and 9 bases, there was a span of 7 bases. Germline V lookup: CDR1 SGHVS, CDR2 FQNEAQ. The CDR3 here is CASSLNHQAFF. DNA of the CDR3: TGTGCCAGCAGCTTAAACCATCAAGCTTTCTTT.

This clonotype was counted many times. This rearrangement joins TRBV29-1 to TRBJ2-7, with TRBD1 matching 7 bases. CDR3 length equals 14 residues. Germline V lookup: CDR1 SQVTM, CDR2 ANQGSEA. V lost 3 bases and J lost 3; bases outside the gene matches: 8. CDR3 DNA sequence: TGCAGCGTTGACACCCTGGGACAGAACTACGAGCAGTACTTC. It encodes CSVDTLGQNYEQYF.

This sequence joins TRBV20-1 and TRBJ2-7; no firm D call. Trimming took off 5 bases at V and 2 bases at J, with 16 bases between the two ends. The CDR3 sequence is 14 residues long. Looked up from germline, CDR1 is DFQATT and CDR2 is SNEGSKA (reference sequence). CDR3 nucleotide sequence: TGCAGTGCTCCCGACGCCGCACAACCCTACGAGCAGTACTTC. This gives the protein CSAPDAAQPYEQYF.

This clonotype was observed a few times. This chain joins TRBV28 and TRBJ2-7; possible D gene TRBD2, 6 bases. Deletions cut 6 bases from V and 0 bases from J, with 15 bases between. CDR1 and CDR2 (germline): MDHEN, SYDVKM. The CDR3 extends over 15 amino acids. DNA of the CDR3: TGTGCCAGCAGCTTGGGAGGTCATCTCTCCTACGAGCAGTACTTC. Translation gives CASSLGGHLSYEQYF.

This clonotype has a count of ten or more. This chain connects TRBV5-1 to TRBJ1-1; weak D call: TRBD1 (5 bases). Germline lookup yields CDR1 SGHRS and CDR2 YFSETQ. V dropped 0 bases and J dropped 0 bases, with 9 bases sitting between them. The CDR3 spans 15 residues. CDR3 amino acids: CASSLAQTVNTEAFF. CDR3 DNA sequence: TGCGCCAGCAGCTTGGCCCAGACAGTGAACACTGAAGCTTTCTTT.

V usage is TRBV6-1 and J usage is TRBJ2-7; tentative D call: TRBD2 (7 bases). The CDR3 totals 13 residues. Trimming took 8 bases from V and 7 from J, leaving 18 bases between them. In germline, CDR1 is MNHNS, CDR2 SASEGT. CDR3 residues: CASGGAGVGEQYF. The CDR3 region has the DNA TGTGCCAGCGGGGGGGCAGGGGTTGGGGAGCAGTACTTC.

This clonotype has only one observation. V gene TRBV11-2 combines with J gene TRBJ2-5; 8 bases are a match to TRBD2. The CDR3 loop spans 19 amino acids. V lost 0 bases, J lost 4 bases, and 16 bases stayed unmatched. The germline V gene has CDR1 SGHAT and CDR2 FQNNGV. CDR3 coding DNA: TGTGCCAGCAGCTTAGATATTCGGGAGGGCCACTCATGGCGAGAGACCCAGTACTTC. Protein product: CASSLDIREGHSWRETQYF.

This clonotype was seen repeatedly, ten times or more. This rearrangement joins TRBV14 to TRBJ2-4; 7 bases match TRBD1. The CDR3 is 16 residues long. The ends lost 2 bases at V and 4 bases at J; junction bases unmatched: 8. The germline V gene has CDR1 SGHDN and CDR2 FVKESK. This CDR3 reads CASSQSAGTEKNIQYF. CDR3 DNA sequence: TGTGCCAGCAGCCAAAGTGCAGGGACAGAGAAAAACATTCAGTACTTC.

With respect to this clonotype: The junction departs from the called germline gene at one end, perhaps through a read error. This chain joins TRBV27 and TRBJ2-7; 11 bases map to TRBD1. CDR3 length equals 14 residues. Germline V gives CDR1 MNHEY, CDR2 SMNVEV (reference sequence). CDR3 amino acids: CAISLGTGGYEQYF. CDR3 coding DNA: TGTGCCATCAGTTTAGGGACAGGGGGCTACGAGCAGTACTTC.

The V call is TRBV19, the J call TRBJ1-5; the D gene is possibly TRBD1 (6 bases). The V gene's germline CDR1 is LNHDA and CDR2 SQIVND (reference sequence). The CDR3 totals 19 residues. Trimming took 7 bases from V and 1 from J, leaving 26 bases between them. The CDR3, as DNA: TGTGCCAGTATCCACCGGTTTTGGGGGGGCATGGGGAGCAATCAGCCCCAGCATTTT. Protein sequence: CASIHRFWGGMGSNQPQHF.

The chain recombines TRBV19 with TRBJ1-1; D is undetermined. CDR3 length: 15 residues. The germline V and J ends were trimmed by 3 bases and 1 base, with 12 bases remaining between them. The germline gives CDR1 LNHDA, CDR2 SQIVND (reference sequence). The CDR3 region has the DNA TGTGCCAGTAGTATTAGTGGTGTCGGGAACACTGAAGCTTTCTTT. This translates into CASSISGVGNTEAFF.

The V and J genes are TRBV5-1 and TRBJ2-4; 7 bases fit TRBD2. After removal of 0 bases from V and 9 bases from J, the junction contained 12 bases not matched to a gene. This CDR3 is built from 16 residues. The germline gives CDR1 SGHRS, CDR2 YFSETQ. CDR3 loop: CASSLEARTAGSIQYF. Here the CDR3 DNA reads TGCGCCAGCAGCTTGGAAGCGAGAACAGCGGGAAGCATTCAGTACTTC.

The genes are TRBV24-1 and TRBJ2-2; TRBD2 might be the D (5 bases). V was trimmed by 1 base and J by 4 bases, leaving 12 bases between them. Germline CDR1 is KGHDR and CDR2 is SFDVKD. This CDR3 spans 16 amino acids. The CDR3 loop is CATSDLFSGSTGELFF. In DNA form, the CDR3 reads TGTGCCACCAGTGATTTATTCAGCGGTTCCACCGGGGAGCTGTTTTTT.

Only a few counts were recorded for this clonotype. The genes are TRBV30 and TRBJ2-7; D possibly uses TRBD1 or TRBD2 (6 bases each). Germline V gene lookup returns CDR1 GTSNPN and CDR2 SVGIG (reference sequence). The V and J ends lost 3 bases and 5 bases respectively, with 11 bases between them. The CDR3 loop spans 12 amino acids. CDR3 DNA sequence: TGTGCCTGGAGGTGGGGGGCGAACGAGCAGTACTTC. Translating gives CAWRWGANEQYF. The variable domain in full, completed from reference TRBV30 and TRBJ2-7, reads SQTIHQWPATLVQPVGSPLSLECTVEGTSNPNLYWYRQAAGRGLQLLFYSVGIGQISSEVPQNLSASRPQDRQFILSSKKLLLSDSGFYLCAWRWGANEQYFGPGTRLTVT.

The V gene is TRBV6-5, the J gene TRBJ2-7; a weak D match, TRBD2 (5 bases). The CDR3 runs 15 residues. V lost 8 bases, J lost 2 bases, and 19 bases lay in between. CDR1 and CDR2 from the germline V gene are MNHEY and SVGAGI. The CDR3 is CASVHYRGVTYEQYF. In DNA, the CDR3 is TGTGCCAGCGTTCACTATCGGGGAGTAACCTACGAGCAGTACTTC.